This T cell receptor beta chain was profiled in a study of shared clonotypes between healthy human individuals. The repertoire was sequenced with immunoSEQ multiplex PCR; TCRdb's copy has only in-frame clones and lacks some. The data hold about 2.3 million clones, with 85% to 95% observed a single time. Findings and limits, study-wide: Generation probability values for non-shared clonotypes were lower than those for clonotypes shared by all four donors. Inspection by rarefaction showed sorted-subset sequencing to be incomplete despite large depth.

As for this clone: Antigen specificity is unknown.

Trimming took 5 bases from V and 5 from J, leaving 16 bases between them. Per germline, CDR1 SNHLY and CDR2 FYNNEI. This CDR3 is 15 amino acids long. There were no recent acute infections or vaccinations among the donors, who were healthy HIV-negative adults. Only Caucasian adults living in Nashville, Tennessee made up the donor group. This chain links TRBV2 with TRBJ2-1, with TRBD2 as a possible D gene (9 bases). Sequenced: naive CD4+ T cells from PBMCs. Subset given: CD45RA+ positively selected. This sequence originates from a young man in good health. Some clones in this sample may be carry-over from other donors' samples. The CDR3 DNA sequence: TGTGCCAGCAGTCGGACAGGGACTAGCAACAATGAGCAGTTCTTC. Residues: CASSRTGTSNNEQFF.